This is a list of T cell receptor beta chains from one sample in a study of cytomegalovirus exposure and HLA in healthy donors. Sequencing was performed with immunoSEQ multiplex PCR; in TCRdb, only in-frame clones are kept and a portion is missing. This sample's clone table lists about 130,000 clones. Source material: PBMCs. The source is a man aged 18 to 29 in good health and CMV-seronegative. The CDR3 runs from the conserved cysteine through the conserved F or W. The D gene is left open where the match is weak.

j_call,v_call,d_call,cdr3_aa,cdr3_nt
TRBJ2-7,TRBV4-3,NA,CASSQDLAGSSYEQYF,TGCGCCAGCAGCCAAGATTTGGCGGGGAGCTCCTACGAGCAGTACTTC
TRBJ2-5,TRBV7-3,NA,CASSFFGGEETQYF,TGTGCCAGCAGCTTCTTCGGGGGAGAAGAGACCCAGTACTTC
TRBJ2-7,TRBV13,NA,CASSVVSLGNEQYF,TGTGCCAGCAGCGTCGTAAGTCTGGGCAACGAGCAGTACTTC
TRBJ2-1,TRBV5-1,NA,CASSSTTSSYNEQFF,TGCGCCAGCAGCTCGACTACAAGCTCCTACAATGAGCAGTTCTTC
TRBJ2-7,TRBV6-5,NA,CASSYTLSSYEQYF,TGTGCCAGCAGCTACACTCTTTCTTCCTACGAGCAGTACTTC
TRBJ2-5,TRBV5-1,NA,CASSSSGTSDVGEQYF,TGCGCCAGCAGCTCTTCCGGGACATCAGATGTGGGGGAACAGTACTTC
TRBJ2-7,TRBV7-3,NA,CASSLRGGQAYEQYF,TGTGCCAGCAGCTTAAGGGGGGGACAGGCGTACGAGCAGTACTTC
TRBJ1-4,TRBV6-5,TRBD1,CASSYTGAHREKLFF,TGTGCCAGCAGTTATACAGGGGCCCACAGAGAAAAACTGTTTTTT
TRBJ1-2,TRBV27,TRBD1,CASSPEQGGLDGYTF,TGTGCCAGCAGTCCGGAACAGGGGGGTTTGGATGGCTACACCTTC
TRBJ1-3,TRBV2,NA,CASSEQLRVGSLSPGNTIYF,TGTGCCAGCAGTGAGCAGCTCAGGGTCGGTTCTCTTTCCCCAGGAAACACCATATATTTT
TRBJ2-5,TRBV25-1,TRBD1,CASSHQDRGSETQYF,TGTGCCAGCAGTCACCAGGACAGGGGGTCGGAGACCCAGTACTTC
TRBJ2-1,TRBV7-2,NA,CASSTRVLVNEQFF,TGTGCCAGCAGCACCCGGGTCCTTGTCAATGAGCAGTTCTTC
TRBJ1-2,TRBV28,NA,CASWAGLPEGYTF,TGTGCCAGCTGGGCAGGGCTACCGGAGGGCTACACCTTC
TRBJ1-3,TRBV7-2,NA,CASSADGRNTIYF,TGTGCCAGCAGCGCCGACGGGAGAAACACCATATATTTT
TRBJ1-1,TRBV6-5,NA,CASKAQGAPEAFF,TGTGCCAGCAAAGCCCAGGGTGCCCCTGAAGCTTTCTTT
TRBJ2-1,TRBV29-1,NA,CSVDSIDTYNEQFF,TGCAGCGTTGATTCTATAGATACCTACAATGAGCAGTTCTTC
TRBJ2-1,TRBV15,NA,CATSRGREYNEQFF,TGTGCCACCAGCAGAGGTCGGGAGTACAATGAGCAGTTCTTC
TRBJ2-7,TRBV2,NA,CASSDRYYEQYF,TGTGCCAGCAGTGACCGCTACTACGAGCAGTACTTC
TRBJ2-7,TRBV5-5,NA,CASSLDLSSYEQYF,TGTGCCAGCAGCTTGGACCTTAGCTCCTACGAGCAGTACTTC
TRBJ2-7,TRBV6-5,TRBD2,CASSPRSGGLYEQYF,TGTGCCAGCAGTCCCCGCAGCGGGGGCTTATACGAGCAGTACTTC
TRBJ2-2,TRBV7-9,TRBD1,CASSLRRTGGGTGELFF,TGTGCCAGCAGCTTGCGAAGGACAGGGGGTGGGACCGGGGAGCTGTTTTTT
TRBJ1-1,TRBV7-3,NA,CASSLTSGLGAEEAFF,TGTGCCAGCAGCTTAACTTCAGGTTTGGGGGCGGAGGAAGCTTTCTTT
TRBJ2-3,TRBV6-4,TRBD1,CASSATGGGTDTQYF,TGTGCCAGCAGTGCCACAGGGGGCGGAACAGATACGCAGTATTTT
TRBJ2-7,TRBV28,TRBD2,CASTALTSGGNKEYF,TGTGCCAGCACCGCCCTGACTAGCGGGGGCAATAAGGAGTACTTC
TRBJ1-2,TRBV13,TRBD1,CASSTIRDREFDGYTF,TGTGCCAGCAGCACAATCCGGGACAGGGAGTTCGATGGCTACACCTTC
TRBJ2-3,TRBV7-8,TRBD2,CASFLADLSTDTQYF,TGTGCCAGCTTCCTAGCGGATTTAAGCACAGATACGCAGTATTTT
TRBJ2-2,TRBV19,NA,CASSIIQGSNTGELFF,TGTGCCAGTAGTATAATTCAAGGGAGTAACACCGGGGAGCTGTTTTTT
TRBJ1-3,TRBV5-4,NA,CASSLGSSGNTIYF,TGTGCCAGCAGCTTGGGGAGCTCCGGAAACACCATATATTTT
TRBJ1-2,TRBV15,NA,CATSRRETGGYTF,TGTGCCACCAGCAGAAGGGAGACGGGGGGCTACACCTTC
TRBJ2-7,TRBV6-1,NA,CASSAQGGSYEQYF,TGTGCCAGCAGTGCCCAGGGTGGGTCGTACGAGCAGTACTTC
TRBJ2-7,TRBV9,TRBD2,CASSPRLAGVSYEQYF,TGTGCCAGCAGCCCGCGACTAGCGGGAGTTTCGTACGAGCAGTACTTC
TRBJ2-2,TRBV9,TRBD2,CASSPTSGRVTGELFF,TGTGCCAGCAGCCCCACTAGCGGGAGAGTTACAGGGGAGCTGTTTTTT
TRBJ2-6,TRBV11-2,NA,CASLVSGANVLTF,TGTGCCAGTCTCGTCTCTGGGGCCAACGTCCTGACTTTC
TRBJ2-3,TRBV7-9,NA,CASSLVGSSADTQYF,TGTGCCAGCAGCTTAGTTGGGAGTTCAGCAGATACGCAGTATTTT
TRBJ2-1,TRBV10-3,TRBD2,CAIGSGGAYNEQFF,TGTGCCATCGGGAGCGGGGGGGCGTACAATGAGCAGTTCTTC
TRBJ1-2,TRBV28,TRBD1,CAGHPATGGYGYTF,TGTGCCGGCCATCCCGCGACAGGGGGGTATGGCTACACCTTC
TRBJ2-7,TRBV27,NA,CASSFPGLEQYF,TGTGCCAGCAGTTTTCCGGGGTTGGAGCAGTACTTC
TRBJ1-1,TRBV29-1,NA,CSVRTAGIGLNTEAFF,TGCAGCGTTCGGACCGCCGGGATCGGTCTGAACACTGAAGCTTTCTTT
TRBJ2-7,TRBV5-5,TRBD1,CASSFVGQGGGEQYF,TGTGCCAGCAGCTTCGTCGGACAGGGGGGGGGCGAGCAGTACTTC
TRBJ1-4,TRBV9,NA,CASSVLGETNEKLFF,TGTGCCAGCAGCGTCCTAGGGGAAACTAATGAAAAACTGTTTTTT
TRBJ2-7,TRBV5-1,TRBD2,CASSLGASGIYEQYF,TGCGCCAGCAGCTTAGGGGCTAGCGGGATCTACGAGCAGTACTTC